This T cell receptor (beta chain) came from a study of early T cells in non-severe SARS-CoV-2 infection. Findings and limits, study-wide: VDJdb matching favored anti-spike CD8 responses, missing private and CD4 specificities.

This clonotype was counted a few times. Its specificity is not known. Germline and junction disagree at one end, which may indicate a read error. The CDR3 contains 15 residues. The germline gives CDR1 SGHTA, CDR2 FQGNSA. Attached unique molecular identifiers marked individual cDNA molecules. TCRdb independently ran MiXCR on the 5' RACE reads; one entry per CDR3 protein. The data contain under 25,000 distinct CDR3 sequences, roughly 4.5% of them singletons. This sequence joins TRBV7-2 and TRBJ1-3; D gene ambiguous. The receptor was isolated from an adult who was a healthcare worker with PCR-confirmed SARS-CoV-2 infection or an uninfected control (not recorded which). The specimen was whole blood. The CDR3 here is CASSLGTNSENTIYF. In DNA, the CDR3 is TGTGCCAGCAGCTTAGGCACGAACTCTGAAAACACCATATATTTT.